The rows below give T cell receptor beta chains drawn from one sample of a study of tumor and adjacent non-tumor tissue in lung cancer. TCRdb recomputed calls from the multiplex PCR reads with MiXCR, one row per CDR3 protein. This table holds roughly 120,000 distinct CDR3 sequences, 84% found once. Sequenced sample: lung tumor tissue. The origin of the receptors is a man aged 70-80 years with non-small cell lung cancer. CDR3s include the opening cysteine and the closing phenylalanine or tryptophan. Each record gives: J gene, V gene, D gene, CDR3 protein. A D gene is named only where the DNA matches it firmly.

TRBJ2-6 TRBV29-1 . CSAHYGANVLTF
TRBJ2-7 TRBV4-1 TRBD1 CASSQPGQPYEQYF
TRBJ2-5 TRBV6-2/TRBV6-3 . CASSTNPSRETHYF
TRBJ1-1 TRBV4-1 . CASRPGAVNTEALF
TRBJ2-5 TRBV12-3/TRBV12-4 TRBD2 CASSPDLAGGRGLQTQYF
TRBJ1-6 TRBV4-2 TRBD1 CASSQEDRGPSPLHF
TRBJ1-2 TRBV12-3/TRBV12-4 . CASREQGRNFSYTF
TRBJ1-2 TRBV4-1 TRBD1 CTSSANRGRGYTF
TRBJ1-3 TRBV6-6 TRBD1 CASSILGQGGNHIYF
. TRBV6-6 TRBD2 CASSNPGLAGGVGEQYF
TRBJ2-1 TRBV4-3 TRBD2 CASSQDAAGADYNEQFF
TRBJ2-2 TRBV5-6 . CASSLFGVNTGDLFF
TRBJ2-5 TRBV6-6 . CANSLRDAQYF
TRBJ2-3 TRBV12-5 . CASGHNEGTHYF
TRBJ2-1 TRBV19 . CASSIKLPGAVLNEQFF
TRBJ2-3 TRBV5-4 . CVSSPTSVRGTDTQFF
TRBJ2-3 TRBV11-2 . CASSFSFGHSTDMQYF
TRBJ1-2 TRBV6-5 . CASIFGWARQGHTF
TRBJ2-1 TRBV11-2 . CGSSLQGRTIQFF
TRBJ2-3 TRBV4-2 TRBD2 CASSQVRVGGLDTQYF
TRBJ1-2 TRBV4-1 . CVSSQAQGFAFYDYTF
TRBJ2-1 TRBV14 . CASSIQGPYNKEIF
TRBJ2-7 TRBV6-1 . CASSDPTLIYEQYF
TRBJ2-1 TRBV29-1 TRBD2 CSGRLADFYNEQFF
TRBJ1-5 TRBV5-6 . CASTVGRQPQHF